The source of this TCR beta chain is a study of T-cell reconstitution after alpha-beta-depleted transplantation in children. This clonotype occurred a few times. As it was prepared, the TCRbeta library received unique molecular identifiers. TCRdb re-analysed the PCR reads in MiXCR, keeping a single row per CDR3 protein. Of roughly 350,000 distinct CDR3 sequences in the sample, about a tenth were seen once. CDR3 length equals 15 residues. V gave up 0 bases and J gave up 6 bases, with 14 bases separating them. The germline V gene encodes CDR1 SGHRS and CDR2 YFSETQ. The sequences come from PBMCs from the stem cell graft donor, collected from the stem cell graft. The TCR was taken from a human donor who donated a stem cell graft to a child with acute lymphoblastic leukemia. This chain joins TRBV5-1 and TRBJ2-3, with D perhaps assigned TRBD1 or TRBD2 (5 bases each). The CDR3 sequence: CASSLAEGPTDTQYF. For the CDR3, the DNA is TGCGCCAGCAGCTTGGCCGAGGGACCGACGGATACGCAGTATTTT.